This T cell receptor beta chain was observed in a study of molecular identifiers for immune sequencing clone quantification. Across the whole study: Replicate RNA came from about 20,000 or 100,000 naive CD8 cells and was split five ways, and four parts were sequenced.

Study results and limitations: Same-barcode identical TCR molecules could make highly expanded clones look smaller than they are.

Construction of naive CD8 libraries employed about 19,000 to 1,100,000 sorted cells together with 10%, 30% or 50% RNA. This clonotype was counted at least ten times. Its antigen is still unknown. It was with previously described methods and listed TCR primers that bulk TCR libraries were made. TCRdb called the PCR reads again in MiXCR, with one record for every CDR3 protein. The sample consists of some 100,000 distinct CDR3 sequences, over 30% of them appearing once. The TCR was taken from a human donor in good health. Some libraries in this study had Jurkat cell RNA spiked in. The sample was naive CD8+ T cells from blood, with Jurkat cell RNA spiked in. Regarding subset: FACS-sorted CD8+CD4-CCR7+CD45RA+ naive T cells.

The CDR3 loop is CASSLGLQETQYF. The DNA of the CDR3 is TGTGCCAGCAGTTTAGGACTGCAAGAGACCCAGTACTTC. J is TRBJ2-5 and V is TRBV28; a possible D gene is TRBD2 (5 bases). The germline V gene encodes CDR1 MDHEN and CDR2 SYDVKM. V was clipped by 2 bases and J by 2 bases, with 6 bases between them. This CDR3 has 13 amino acids.